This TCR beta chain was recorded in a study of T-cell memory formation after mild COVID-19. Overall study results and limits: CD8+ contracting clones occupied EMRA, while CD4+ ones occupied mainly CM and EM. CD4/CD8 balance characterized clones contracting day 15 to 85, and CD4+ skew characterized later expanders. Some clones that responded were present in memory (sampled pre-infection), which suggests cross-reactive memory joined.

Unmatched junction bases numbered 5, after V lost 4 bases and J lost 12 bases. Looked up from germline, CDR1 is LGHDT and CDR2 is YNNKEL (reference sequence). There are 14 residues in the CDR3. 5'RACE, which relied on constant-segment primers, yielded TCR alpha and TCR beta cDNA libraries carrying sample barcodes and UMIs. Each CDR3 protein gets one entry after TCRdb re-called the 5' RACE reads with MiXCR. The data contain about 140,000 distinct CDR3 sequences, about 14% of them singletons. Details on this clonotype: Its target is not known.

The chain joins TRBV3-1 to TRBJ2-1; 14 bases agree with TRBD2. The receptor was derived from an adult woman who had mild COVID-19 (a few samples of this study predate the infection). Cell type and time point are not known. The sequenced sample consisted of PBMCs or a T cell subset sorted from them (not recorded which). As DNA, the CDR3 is TGTGCCAGCAGCCTGGGACTAGCGGGGGTACGGCAGTTCTTC. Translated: CASSLGLAGVRQFF.